The following is a T cell receptor (beta chain) sequence with its context. The record originates from a study of blood T cell repertoires in COVID-19. About the study: The samples span acute and convalescent COVID-19 from the United States, Italy and Spain.

The CDR3 covers 14 residues. Germline loops: CDR1 LNHDA, CDR2 SQIVND (reference sequence). Trimming pared 3 bases from V and 4 bases from J, leaving 9 bases between. Assay: immunoSEQ multiplex PCR; the TCRdb copy retains only in-frame clones and omits some. The sample lists 150,000 to 200,000 clones; about four fifths were seen once. The sequencing input was peripheral blood. The clonotype comes from a man in his 60s with acute or convalescent COVID-19. V usage is TRBV19 and J usage is TRBJ2-2; D perhaps matches TRBD1 (5 bases). CDR3 in amino acids: CASSMLQGTGELFF. For the CDR3, the DNA is TGTGCCAGTAGTATGCTTCAGGGCACCGGGGAGCTGTTTTTT.